The 30 T cell receptor beta chains listed next were all sequenced from one sample in a study of cytomegalovirus exposure and HLA in healthy donors. Vbeta (60) and Jbeta (13) primers were used in the PCR. Sequencing was performed with immunoSEQ multiplex PCR; in TCRdb, only in-frame clones are kept and a portion is missing. The table shows roughly 98,000 clones, with 65% to 85% occurring only once. The sequencing input was PBMCs. These receptors were obtained from a female donor in good health and CMV-seropositive.

This rearrangement joins TRBV5-8 to TRBJ1-1; no firm D call. CDR3 length: 15 amino acids. V dropped 0 bases and J dropped 5 bases, with 14 bases sitting between them. Germline V gives CDR1 SGHTS, CDR2 YDEGEE. The chain's CDR3 is CASSLAYGVGTEAFF. The CDR3 DNA reads as TGTGCCAGCAGCTTGGCATACGGGGTGGGGACTGAAGCTTTCTTT.

The chain carries TRBV2 and TRBJ2-2; D is perhaps TRBD2 (5 bases). This CDR3 has 15 amino acids. CDR1 and CDR2 (germline): SNHLY, FYNNEI. With 3 bases removed from V and 3 bases from J, the gap between germline ends came to 11 bases. For the CDR3, the DNA is TGTGCCAGCAGTGATAATAGGCGGGACACCGGGGAGCTGTTTTTT. This codes for CASSDNRRDTGELFF.

This clone came up a few times. V and J are TRBV27 and TRBJ1-1, with D maybe TRBD1 (5 bases). The CDR3 is 13 amino acids. V lost 4 bases and J lost 0, with 6 bases in between. CDR1 is MNHEY, CDR2 SMNVEV, per germline (reference sequence). The CDR3 is CASSSGVNTEAFF. For the CDR3, the DNA is TGTGCCAGCAGTTCGGGGGTGAACACTGAAGCTTTCTTT.

This clone has just one count. The germline gene is not matched at one end of the junction; a read error may be the cause. This chain connects TRBV25-1 to TRBJ2-2; 8 bases fit TRBD2. Germline CDR1 and CDR2: MGHDK and SYGVNS. CDR3 length: 13 amino acids. CDR3 bases: TGTGCCAGCAGTGAATCGGGGGCGGGGGGGCTGTTTTTT. Amino acids: CASSESGAGGLFF. The variable domain in full, completed from reference TRBV25-1 and TRBJ2-2, reads EADIYQTPRYLVIGTGKKITLECSQTMGHDKMYWYQQDPGMELHLIHYSYGVNSTEKGDLSSESTVSRIRTEHFPLTLESARPSHTSQYLCASSESGAGGLFFGEGSRLTVL.

The CDR3 here is CASSLWGRGGPDTQYF. The CDR3 DNA reads TGTGCCAGCAGTTTATGGGGGAGGGGTGGGCCAGATACGCAGTATTTT. The chain employs TRBV27 and TRBJ2-3; 7 nucleotides line up with TRBD2. Trimming took 1 base from V and 4 from J; bases not matched to a gene: 8. Germline CDR1 is MNHEY and CDR2 is SMNVEV (reference sequence). This CDR3 region has 16 residues.

V gene TRBV7-9 combines with J gene TRBJ1-5; 7 nucleotides align to TRBD1. The CDR3 is 16 residues long. The trim removed 2 bases at V and 7 bases at J, leaving 11 bases unmatched. CDR1 SEHNR and CDR2 FQNEAQ come from the germline V gene (reference sequence). DNA for the CDR3: TGTGCCAGCAGCTTAACAGGGGCAGGGTGGGAACAGCCCCAGCATTTT. It is translated as CASSLTGAGWEQPQHF.

The chain employs TRBV29-1 and TRBJ2-7; 8 bases are shared with TRBD2. Per the germline V gene, CDR1 is SQVTM and CDR2 is ANQGSEA. CDR3 size: 15 residues. V shed 8 bases and J 1 base; nucleotides not matched to a gene: 13. CDR3 coding DNA: TGCAGCACATCCGGGGGGGCGCATGGGTCCTACGAGCAGTACTTC. Its translation is CSTSGGAHGSYEQYF.

The chain has TRBV13 and TRBJ2-7; no reliable D call. The germline V gene has CDR1 PRHDT and CDR2 FYEKMQ (reference sequence). The CDR3 length is 15 residues. Trimming took off 4 bases at V and 2 bases at J, with 15 bases between the two ends. This CDR3 is CASSSPMLNAYEQYF. CDR3 in DNA: TGTGCCAGCAGCTCTCCCATGCTAAATGCCTACGAGCAGTACTTC.

This clone was observed a handful of times. The rearrangement joins TRBV2 to TRBJ2-1; D is unresolved. Trimming shortened V by 4 bases and J by 3 bases, and 4 bases separated the two germline ends. Germline V gene sequence: CDR1 SNHLY, CDR2 FYNNEI. This CDR3 region has 12 residues. The CDR3 is CASSAVYNEQFF. In nucleotides, the CDR3 is TGTGCCAGCAGTGCAGTCTACAATGAGCAGTTCTTC.

This clone showed up just a few times. The chain has TRBV6-6 and TRBJ1-1; TRBD1 aligns across 7 bases. With 2 bases clipped from V and 3 bases from J, the junction kept 3 bases outside the gene matches. The CDR3 length is 14 residues. CDR1 and CDR2 (germline): MNHNY, SVGAGI (reference sequence). CDR3 amino acids: CASSYRTGDTEAFF. DNA for the CDR3: TGTGCCAGCAGTTACCGGACAGGCGACACTGAAGCTTTCTTT.

The chain couples TRBV4-1 to TRBJ1-2; 7 nucleotides align to TRBD1. CDR1 and CDR2 (germline): MGHRA, YSYEKL. This CDR3 contains 14 residues. With V trimmed by 4 bases and J by 0 bases, 2 bases remained unmatched. CDR3 DNA sequence: TGCGCCAGCAGCCCAGGGGGGACTAACTATGGCTACACCTTC. Translated, it gives CASSPGGTNYGYTF.

This chain connects TRBV5-1 to TRBJ1-4; D is uncertain. Germline V CDR1 and CDR2: SGHRS, YFSETQ. The CDR3 length is 14 residues. Trimming removed 4 bases from V and 6 bases from J, with 13 bases in between. The DNA for the CDR3 is TGCGCCAGCAGCGAAGACACCCTTCATGAAAAACTGTTTTTT. Its translation is CASSEDTLHEKLFF. Drawing the rest from reference TRBV5-1 and TRBJ1-4, the complete variable domain is KAGVTQTPRYLIKTRGQQVTLSCSPISGHRSVSWYQQTPGQGLQFLFEYFSETQRNKGNFPGRFSGRQFSNSRSEMNVSTLELGDSALYLCASSEDTLHEKLFFGSGTQLSVL.

The gene calls are TRBV5-1 and TRBJ2-3, with TRBD1 as a possible D gene (5 bases). The CDR3 is 14 amino acids. The V and J ends lost 2 bases and 4 bases respectively, with 11 bases between them. The germline CDR1 and CDR2 sequences are SGHRS and YFSETQ. Here the CDR3 reads CASSFAGPADTQYF. CDR3 DNA: TGCGCCAGCAGCTTCGCAGGGCCGGCAGATACGCAGTATTTT.

The table lists this clone with a count of one. The chain has TRBV7-6 and TRBJ2-3, with D hard to call. The CDR3 totals 12 residues. The V and J ends lost 2 bases and 6 bases respectively, with 6 bases between them. The germline V gene encodes CDR1 SGHVS and CDR2 FNYEAQ. The CDR3 nucleotides read TGTGCCAGCAGCTTATTACGGGATACGCAGTATTTT. Translated: CASSLLRDTQYF.

The V gene is TRBV6-6, the J gene TRBJ1-4; TRBD1 is a possible D gene (6 bases). The CDR3 runs 16 residues. Germline CDR1 and CDR2: MNHNY and SVGAGI (reference sequence). Trimming pared 6 bases from V and 6 bases from J, leaving 20 bases between. The DNA of the CDR3 is TGTGCCAGCAGGTCTGCTGTAGGGGGAAGATATGAAAAACTGTTTTTT. This encodes CASRSAVGGRYEKLFF.

The J gene is TRBJ2-3, the V gene TRBV5-4; a weak D match, TRBD2 (6 bases). CDR3 length: 15 residues. The germline CDR1 and CDR2 sequences are SGHNT and YYREEE (reference sequence). Trimming removed 4 bases from V and 3 bases from J, with 15 bases in between. The DNA for the CDR3 is TGTGCCAGCAGCAATCCTTGGGCGGGGACAGATACGCAGTATTTT. This encodes CASSNPWAGTDTQYF.

There are a few counts of this clone. The chain is built from TRBV27 and TRBJ1-3; no definite D call. The CDR3 contains 14 residues. V dropped 3 bases and J dropped 4 bases, with 10 bases sitting between them. CDR1 and CDR2 from the germline V gene are MNHEY and SMNVEV (reference sequence). CDR3 nucleotide sequence: TGTGCCAGCAGTTTTGGCGGATCCGGAAACACCATATATTTT. Translating it yields CASSFGGSGNTIYF.

The V gene is TRBV5-1, the J gene TRBJ2-7; TRBD1 agrees at 9 bases. The V and J ends lost 2 bases and 5 bases, in that order; junction bases with no gene match: 5. The V gene's germline CDR1 is SGHRS and CDR2 YFSETQ. CDR3 size: 14 residues. The CDR3 reads CASSFGGQGNEQYF. In nucleotides, the CDR3 is TGCGCCAGCAGCTTCGGAGGACAGGGGAACGAGCAGTACTTC.

This chain connects TRBV28 to TRBJ1-4; D is possibly TRBD1 (6 bases). Germline assignment: CDR1 MDHEN and CDR2 SYDVKM. V was shortened by 3 bases and J by 4 bases, with 12 bases between the two germline ends. The CDR3 totals 15 residues. Written as DNA, the CDR3 is TGTGCCAGCAGTTTTAGGGGGGGGGTTAATGAAAAACTGTTTTTT. Translating it yields CASSFRGGVNEKLFF.

This chain uses TRBV10-3 with TRBJ1-2, with 7 bases identical to TRBD1. The V gene end was trimmed by 6 bases and the J gene end by 4 bases; junction bases not matched to a gene: 11. This CDR3 region has 15 residues. Germline values: CDR1 ENHRY, CDR2 SYGVKD. The DNA for the CDR3 is TGTGCCATCAGCACGAGACAGGGAGGTGGCTATGGCTACACCTTC. Protein sequence: CAISTRQGGGYGYTF.

The V call is TRBV4-3, the J call TRBJ1-2; D remains ambiguous. V was shortened by 1 base and J by 7 bases, with 10 bases between the two germline ends. This CDR3 is 13 amino acids long. Germline V gene data show CDR1 as LGHNA and CDR2 as YSLEER. The CDR3 nucleotides are TGCGCCAGCAGCCAAGTGAGAGGAGCTGGCTACACCTTC. It yields the protein CASSQVRGAGYTF.

The sample holds one count of this clone. The chain joins TRBV29-1 to TRBJ2-7; 16 nucleotides align to TRBD2. With V trimmed by 6 bases and J by 2 bases, 4 bases remained unmatched. Germline V gives CDR1 SQVTM, CDR2 ANQGSEA. The CDR3 is made up of 15 amino acids. CDR3 nucleotide sequence: TGCAGCGTCGGGACTAGCGGGGGGGGACCCTACGAGCAGTACTTC. This translates into CSVGTSGGGPYEQYF.

The chain links TRBV9 to TRBJ2-7; 11 bases map to TRBD1. After removal of 1 base from V and 6 bases from J, the junction contained 9 bases not matched to a gene. The CDR3 totals 16 residues. Germline V CDR1 and CDR2: SGDLS, YYNGEE. The CDR3 region is CASSVRTGGAPGEQYF. The CDR3 DNA reads as TGTGCCAGCAGCGTAAGGACAGGGGGCGCCCCGGGCGAGCAGTACTTC.

The chain links TRBV5-1 to TRBJ2-7; D may be TRBD1 (5 bases). With 3 bases removed from V and 2 bases from J, the gap between germline ends came to 9 bases. This CDR3 has 13 residues. Germline V gene sequence: CDR1 SGHRS, CDR2 YFSETQ. DNA of the CDR3: TGCGCCAGCAGCTCTGACAGAACCTACGAGCAGTACTTC. Its protein is CASSSDRTYEQYF. The full variable domain, with the rest looked up from reference TRBV5-1 and TRBJ2-7, is KAGVTQTPRYLIKTRGQQVTLSCSPISGHRSVSWYQQTPGQGLQFLFEYFSETQRNKGNFPGRFSGRQFSNSRSEMNVSTLELGDSALYLCASSSDRTYEQYFGPGTRLTVT.

This chain connects TRBV4-2 to TRBJ2-3, with TRBD2 matching over 8 bases. Germline-derived CDR1 and CDR2 are LGHNA and YNFKEQ. The CDR3 totals 15 residues. The V and J ends lost 4 bases and 0 bases, in that order; junction bases with no gene match: 3. In nucleotides, the CDR3 is TGTGCCAGCAGCCGCGGGGGGCCCAGCACAGATACGCAGTATTTT. Protein: CASSRGGPSTDTQYF.

The J gene is TRBJ2-7, the V gene TRBV6-5, with 11 bases that match TRBD1. The V segment lost 6 bases and the J segment 2 bases; nucleotides outside the gene matches: 6. Germline values: CDR1 MNHEY, CDR2 SVGAGI. The CDR3 is 15 residues long. CDR3 loop: CASRTGTGGTYEQYF. In nucleotides, the CDR3 is TGTGCCAGCAGAACCGGGACAGGGGGAACCTACGAGCAGTACTTC.

The chain uses TRBV18 and TRBJ1-1; D unresolved. V was shortened by 0 bases and J by 3 bases, with 14 bases between the two germline ends. There are 16 residues in the CDR3. Germline V gives CDR1 KGHSH, CDR2 LQKENI. Written as DNA, the CDR3 is TGTGCCAGCTCACCACCGGACGGAACGGGGTACACTGAAGCTTTCTTT. Protein product: CASSPPDGTGYTEAFF.

As for this clone: Additional DNA sequences in this sample encode the identical CDR3. The chain recombines TRBV6-5 with TRBJ1-2; a weak D match, TRBD1 (6 bases). Trimming took 7 bases from V and 3 from J, leaving 9 bases between them. This CDR3 has 12 amino acids. CDR1 and CDR2 from the germline V gene are MNHEY and SVGAGI. The CDR3 DNA sequence: TGTGCCAGCAAGAGACAGGACTATGGCTACACCTTC. This gives the protein CASKRQDYGYTF.

In this sample, this clone turned up a few times. The chain recombines TRBV28 with TRBJ1-1; D is possibly TRBD1 (6 bases). The CDR3 contains 13 residues. Germline loops: CDR1 MDHEN, CDR2 SYDVKM. The V end was cut by 6 bases, the J end by 1 base, with 9 bases between. Here the CDR3 DNA reads TGTGCCAGCAGACGGACAGCGAACACTGAAGCTTTCTTT. Amino acid sequence: CASRRTANTEAFF.

The chain joins TRBV7-9 to TRBJ1-4; TRBD1 matches 7 bases. The V and J ends lost 5 bases and 2 bases, in that order; junction bases with no gene match: 8. This CDR3 is built from 16 residues. CDR1 and CDR2 from the germline V gene are SEHNR and FQNEAQ (reference sequence). The CDR3 DNA follows: TGTGCCAGCAGCAACAGGGGACCTGCGACTAATGAAAAACTGTTTTTT. This sequence encodes CASSNRGPATNEKLFF.